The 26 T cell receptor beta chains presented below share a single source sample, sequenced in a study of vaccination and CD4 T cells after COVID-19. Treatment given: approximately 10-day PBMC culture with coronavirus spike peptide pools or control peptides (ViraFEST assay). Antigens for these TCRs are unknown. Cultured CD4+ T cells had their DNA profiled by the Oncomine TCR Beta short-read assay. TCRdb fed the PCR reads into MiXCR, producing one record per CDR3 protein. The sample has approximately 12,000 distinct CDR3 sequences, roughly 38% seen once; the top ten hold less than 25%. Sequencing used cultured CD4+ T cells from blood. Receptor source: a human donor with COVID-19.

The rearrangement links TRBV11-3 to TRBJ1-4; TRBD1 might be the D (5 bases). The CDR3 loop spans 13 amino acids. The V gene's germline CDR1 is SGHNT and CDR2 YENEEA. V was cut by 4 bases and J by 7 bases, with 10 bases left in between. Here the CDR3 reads CASSWDLGEKLFF. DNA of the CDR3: TGTGCCAGCAGCTGGGACCTGGGTGAAAAACTGTTTTTT.

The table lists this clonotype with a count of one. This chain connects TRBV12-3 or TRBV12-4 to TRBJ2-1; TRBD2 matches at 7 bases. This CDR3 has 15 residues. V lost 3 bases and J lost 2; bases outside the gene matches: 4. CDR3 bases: TGTGCCAGCAGTTTGGCGGGGAGGGCCTACAATGAGCAGTTCTTC. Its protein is CASSLAGRAYNEQFF.

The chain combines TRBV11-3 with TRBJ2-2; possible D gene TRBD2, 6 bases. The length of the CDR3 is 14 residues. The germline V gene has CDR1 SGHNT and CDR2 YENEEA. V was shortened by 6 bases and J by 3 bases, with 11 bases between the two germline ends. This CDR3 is CASSPGGDTGELFF. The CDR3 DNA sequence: TGTGCCAGCAGTCCTGGCGGGGACACCGGGGAGCTGTTTTTT.

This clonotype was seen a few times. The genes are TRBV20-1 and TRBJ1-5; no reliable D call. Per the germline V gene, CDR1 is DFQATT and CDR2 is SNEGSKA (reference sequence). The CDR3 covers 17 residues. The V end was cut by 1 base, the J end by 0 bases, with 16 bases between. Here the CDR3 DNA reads TGCAGTGCTAGAGCTTCATTTAGAGGAAATAGCAATCAGCCCCAGCATTTT. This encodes CSARASFRGNSNQPQHF.

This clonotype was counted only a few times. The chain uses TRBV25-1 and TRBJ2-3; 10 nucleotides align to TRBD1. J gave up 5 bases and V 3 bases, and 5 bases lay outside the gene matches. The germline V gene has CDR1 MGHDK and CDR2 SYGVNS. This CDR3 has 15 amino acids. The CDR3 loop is CASSDDRGRLDTQYF. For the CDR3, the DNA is TGTGCCAGCAGTGACGACAGGGGGCGATTAGATACGCAGTATTTT.

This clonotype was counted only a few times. This CDR3 reads CSAGAARANYGYTF. For the CDR3, the DNA is TGCAGTGCAGGGGCAGCTCGAGCTAACTATGGCTACACCTTC. The chain links TRBV20-1 to TRBJ1-2; TRBD1 might be the D (5 bases). Per the germline V gene, CDR1 is DFQATT and CDR2 is SNEGSKA (reference sequence). The CDR3 length is 14 residues. The V gene lost 6 bases and the J gene lost 0 bases, with 14 bases spanning the gap.

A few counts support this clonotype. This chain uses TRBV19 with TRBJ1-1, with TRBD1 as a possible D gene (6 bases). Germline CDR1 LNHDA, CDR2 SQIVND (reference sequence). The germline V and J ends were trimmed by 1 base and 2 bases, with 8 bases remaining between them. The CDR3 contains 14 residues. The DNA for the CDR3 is TGTGCCAGTAGTATAGGGACAGTAAACACTGAAGCTTTCTTT. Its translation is CASSIGTVNTEAFF. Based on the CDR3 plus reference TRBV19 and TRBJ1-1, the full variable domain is DGGITQSPKYLFRKEGQNVTLSCEQNLNHDAMYWYRQDPGQGLRLIYYSQIVNDFQKGDIAEGYSVSREKKESFPLTVTSAQKNPTAFYLCASSIGTVNTEAFFGQGTRLTVV.

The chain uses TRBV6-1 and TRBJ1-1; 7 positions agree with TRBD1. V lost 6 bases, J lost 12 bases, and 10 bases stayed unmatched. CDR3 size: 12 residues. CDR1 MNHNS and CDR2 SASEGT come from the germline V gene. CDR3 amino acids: CASRYEQGSSFF. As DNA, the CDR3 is TGTGCCAGCAGATATGAACAGGGGAGTTCTTTCTTT.

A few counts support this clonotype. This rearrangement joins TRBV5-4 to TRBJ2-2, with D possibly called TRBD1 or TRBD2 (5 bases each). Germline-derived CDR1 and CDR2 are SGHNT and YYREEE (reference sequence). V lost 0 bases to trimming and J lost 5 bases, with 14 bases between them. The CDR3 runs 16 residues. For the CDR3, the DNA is TGTGCCAGCAGCTTGGGATCGCGAGGGGCTACCGGGGAGCTGTTTTTT. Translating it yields CASSLGSRGATGELFF.

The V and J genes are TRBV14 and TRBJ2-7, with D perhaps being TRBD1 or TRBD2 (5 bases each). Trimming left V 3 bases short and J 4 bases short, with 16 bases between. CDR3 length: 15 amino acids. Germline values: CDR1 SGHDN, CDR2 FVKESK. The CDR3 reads CASSHRDRSRYEQYF. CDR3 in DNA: TGTGCCAGCAGCCACCGGGACCGATCGCGGTACGAGCAGTACTTC.

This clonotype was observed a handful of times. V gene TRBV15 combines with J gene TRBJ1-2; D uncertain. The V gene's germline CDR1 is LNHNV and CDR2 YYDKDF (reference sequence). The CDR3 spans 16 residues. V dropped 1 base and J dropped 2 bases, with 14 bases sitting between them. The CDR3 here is CATSRGRDPVNYGYTF. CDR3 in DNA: TGTGCCACCAGCAGAGGACGGGATCCCGTAAACTATGGCTACACCTTC.

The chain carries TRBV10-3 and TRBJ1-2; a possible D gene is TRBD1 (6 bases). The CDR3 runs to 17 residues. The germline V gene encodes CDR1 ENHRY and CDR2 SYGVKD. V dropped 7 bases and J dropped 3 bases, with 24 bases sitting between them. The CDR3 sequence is CAIITKNGGRGDYGYTF. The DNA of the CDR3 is TGTGCCATCATCACAAAAAACGGGGGGCGGGGTGACTATGGCTACACCTTC.

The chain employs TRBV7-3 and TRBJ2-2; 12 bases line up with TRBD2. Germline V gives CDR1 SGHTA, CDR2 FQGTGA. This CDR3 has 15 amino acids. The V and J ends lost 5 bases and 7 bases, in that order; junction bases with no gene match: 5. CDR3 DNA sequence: TGTGCCAGCAGCCCACTAGCGGGGGGAATCGGGGAGCTGTTTTTT. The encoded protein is CASSPLAGGIGELFF. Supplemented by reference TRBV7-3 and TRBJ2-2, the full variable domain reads GAGVSQTPSNKVTEKGKYVELRCDPISGHTALYWYRQSLGQGPEFLIYFQGTGAADDSGLPNDRFFAVRPEGSVSTLKIQRTERGDSAVYLCASSPLAGGIGELFFGEGSRLTVL.

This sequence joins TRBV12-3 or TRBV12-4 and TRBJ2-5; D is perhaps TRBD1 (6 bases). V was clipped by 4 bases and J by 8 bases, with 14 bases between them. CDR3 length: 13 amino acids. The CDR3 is CASSSRDTGTQYF. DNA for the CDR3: TGTGCCAGCAGTTCGAGGGACACTGGTACCCAGTACTTC.

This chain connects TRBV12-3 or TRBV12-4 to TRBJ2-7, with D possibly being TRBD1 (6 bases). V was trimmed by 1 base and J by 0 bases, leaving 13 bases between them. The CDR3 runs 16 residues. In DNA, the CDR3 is TGTGCCAGCAGTTTAGGGATGCACAGGGACTCCTACGAGCAGTACTTC. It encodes CASSLGMHRDSYEQYF.

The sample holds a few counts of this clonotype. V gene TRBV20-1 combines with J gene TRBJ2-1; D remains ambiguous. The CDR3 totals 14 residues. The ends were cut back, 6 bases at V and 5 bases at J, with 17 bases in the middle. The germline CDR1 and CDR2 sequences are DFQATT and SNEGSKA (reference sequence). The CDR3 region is CSATGRTANNEQFF. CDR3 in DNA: TGCAGTGCGACTGGACGCACGGCGAACAATGAGCAGTTCTTC.

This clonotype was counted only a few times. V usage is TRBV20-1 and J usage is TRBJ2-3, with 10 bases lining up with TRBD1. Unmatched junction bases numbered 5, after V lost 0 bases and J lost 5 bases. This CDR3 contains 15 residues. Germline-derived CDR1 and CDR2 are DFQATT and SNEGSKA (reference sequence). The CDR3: CSAREGQGWGDTQYF. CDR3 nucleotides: TGCAGTGCTAGAGAGGGACAGGGGTGGGGAGATACGCAGTATTTT.

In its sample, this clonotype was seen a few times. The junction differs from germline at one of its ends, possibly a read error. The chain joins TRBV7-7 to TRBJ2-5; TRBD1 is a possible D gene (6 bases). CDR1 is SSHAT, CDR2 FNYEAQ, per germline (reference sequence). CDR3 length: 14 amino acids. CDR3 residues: CASSSSGTLGTQYF. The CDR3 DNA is TGTGCTAGCAGCTCATCCGGGACATTGGGGACCCAGTACTTC.

The CDR3 nucleotides are TGTGCCAGCAAAGGGCCGCACCATGGCTACACCTTC. Protein: CASKGPHHGYTF. The chain is built from TRBV6-1 and TRBJ1-2; D gene unclear. The CDR3 is 12 amino acids. CDR1 MNHNS and CDR2 SASEGT come from the germline V gene. The ends were cut back, 7 bases at V and 6 bases at J, with 12 bases in the middle.

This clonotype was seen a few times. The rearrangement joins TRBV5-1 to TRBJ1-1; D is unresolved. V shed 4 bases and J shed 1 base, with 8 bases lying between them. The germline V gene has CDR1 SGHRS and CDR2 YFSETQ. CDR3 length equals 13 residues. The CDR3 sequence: CASSDPANTEAFF. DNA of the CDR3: TGCGCCAGCAGCGACCCCGCGAACACTGAAGCTTTCTTT. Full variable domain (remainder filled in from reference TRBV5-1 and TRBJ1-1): KAGVTQTPRYLIKTRGQQVTLSCSPISGHRSVSWYQQTPGQGLQFLFEYFSETQRNKGNFPGRFSGRQFSNSRSEMNVSTLELGDSALYLCASSDPANTEAFFGQGTRLTVV.

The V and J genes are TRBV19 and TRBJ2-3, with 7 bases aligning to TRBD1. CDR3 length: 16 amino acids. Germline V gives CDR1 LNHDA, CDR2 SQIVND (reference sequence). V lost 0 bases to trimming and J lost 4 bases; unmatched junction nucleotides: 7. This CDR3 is CASSIESDRDSDTQYF. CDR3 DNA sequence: TGTGCCAGTAGTATAGAATCCGACAGGGATTCAGATACGCAGTATTTT.

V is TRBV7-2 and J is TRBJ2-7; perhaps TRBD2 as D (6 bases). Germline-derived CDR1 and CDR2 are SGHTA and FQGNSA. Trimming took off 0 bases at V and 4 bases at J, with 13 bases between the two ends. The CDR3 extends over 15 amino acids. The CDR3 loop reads CASSLAGTGVYEQYF. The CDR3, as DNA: TGTGCCAGCAGCTTAGCAGGGACGGGAGTTTACGAGCAGTACTTC.

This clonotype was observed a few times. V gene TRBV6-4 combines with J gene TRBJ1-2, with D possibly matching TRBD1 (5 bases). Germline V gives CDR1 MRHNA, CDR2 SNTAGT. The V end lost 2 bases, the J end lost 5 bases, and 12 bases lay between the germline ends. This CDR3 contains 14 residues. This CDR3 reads CASSDPSRGYGYTF. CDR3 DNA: TGTGCCAGCAGTGACCCTTCCCGGGGGTATGGCTACACCTTC.

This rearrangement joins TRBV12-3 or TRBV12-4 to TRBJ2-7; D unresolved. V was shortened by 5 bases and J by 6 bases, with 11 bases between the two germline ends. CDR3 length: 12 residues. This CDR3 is CASSLPPGEQYF. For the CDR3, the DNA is TGTGCCAGCAGTCTACCCCCCGGCGAGCAGTACTTC.

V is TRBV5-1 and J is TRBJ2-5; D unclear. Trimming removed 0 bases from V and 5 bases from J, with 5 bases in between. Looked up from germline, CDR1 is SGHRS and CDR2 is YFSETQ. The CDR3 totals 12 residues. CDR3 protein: CASSLEWETQYF. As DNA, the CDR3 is TGCGCCAGCAGCTTGGAGTGGGAGACCCAGTACTTC.

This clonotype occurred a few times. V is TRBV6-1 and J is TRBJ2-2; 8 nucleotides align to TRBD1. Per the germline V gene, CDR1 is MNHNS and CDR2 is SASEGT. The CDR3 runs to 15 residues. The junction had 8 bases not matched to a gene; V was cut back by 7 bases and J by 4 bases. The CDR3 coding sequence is TGTGCCAGCAATACAGGGGGAAAAGGCACCGGGGAGCTGTTTTTT. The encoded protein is CASNTGGKGTGELFF.